A selection of T cell receptor beta chains follows, all from one sample in a study of vaccination and CD4 T cells after COVID-19. Using its own MiXCR run on the PCR reads, TCRdb lists one record per CDR3 protein. The sample lists some 40,000 distinct CDR3 sequences, 36% occurring once. The sequencing here drew on CD4+ T cells from blood, taken about 7 months after SARS-CoV-2 vaccination. These receptor sequences come from a human donor who had recovered from COVID-19. Each CDR3 is given with its conserved first and last residue. The order of the fields is J gene, CDR3 length, V gene, D gene, clone size, CDR3 protein, CDR3 DNA. A D gene is named only where the DNA matches it firmly. A clone size is listed for some rows: how often the clone was seen (once, few, many), or a class if it is expanded.

TRBJ2-4	12	TRBV20-1	TRBD1	.	CSFDRGLNIQYF	TGCAGTTTCGACAGGGGCCTAAACATTCAGTACTTC
TRBJ2-2	13	TRBV6-1	.	few	CGTGTANTGELFF	TGTGGAACAGGAACGGCGAACACCGGGGAGCTGTTTTTT
TRBJ2-1	14	TRBV27	.	few	CASSLLGPTRVQFF	TGTGCCAGCAGTTTATTGGGCCCCACTCGAGTGCAGTTCTTC
TRBJ2-7	15	TRBV6-2/TRBV6-3	.	few	CASSLLAPNSYEQYF	TGTGCCAGCAGTTTATTGGCACCCAACTCCTACGAGCAGTACTTC
TRBJ2-1	15	TRBV20-1	TRBD1	.	CSAAYPGQGLDEQFF	TGCAGTGCTGCCTATCCGGGACAGGGGCTAGATGAGCAGTTCTTC
TRBJ1-2	12	TRBV7-9	.	many	CASSSGVYGYTF	TGTGCCAGCTCCTCTGGGGTATATGGCTACACCTTC
TRBJ2-5	11	TRBV7-2	.	few	CASTLGETQYF	TGTGCCAGCACCTTGGGGGAGACCCAGTACTTC
TRBJ1-5	15	TRBV27	TRBD1	few	CASSLDRGSNQPQHF	TGTGCCAGCAGTTTAGACAGGGGTAGCAATCAGCCCCAGCATTTT
TRBJ2-5	13	TRBV7-9	.	.	CASRYSAAETQYF	TGTGCCAGCAGATACAGCGCGGCCGAGACCCAGTACTTC
TRBJ1-5	16	TRBV11-3	TRBD1	once	CASRGLGGLGNQPQHF	TGTGCCAGCAGGGGACTAGGGGGCTTGGGCAATCAGCCCCAGCATTTT
TRBJ2-7	15	TRBV27	TRBD2	few	CASSRIAGVDYEQYF	TGTGCCTCCTCCAGGATAGCGGGAGTGGACTACGAGCAGTACTTC
TRBJ2-7	15	TRBV28	.	few	CASSTDSAAHYEQYF	TGTGCCAGCAGTACGGACAGCGCGGCCCACTACGAGCAGTACTTC
TRBJ1-5	14	TRBV12-3/TRBV12-4	.	once	CASSFRDRDRPQHF	TGTGCCAGCAGTTTCCGGGACCGAGATCGGCCCCAGCATTTT
TRBJ2-3	16	TRBV5-4	TRBD2	once	CASSLGGSRASDTQYF	TGTGCCAGCAGCTTGGGCGGGAGTAGGGCGTCGGATACGCAGTATTTT
TRBJ2-1	14	TRBV7-2	.	few	CASSLSSLGDEQFF	TGTGCCAGCAGCTTATCTAGCCTGGGGGATGAGCAGTTCTTC
TRBJ1-1	14	TRBV7-2	TRBD1	few	CASSTDRANTEAFF	TGTGCCAGCAGCACAGACAGGGCGAACACTGAAGCTTTCTTT
TRBJ1-2	13	TRBV27	TRBD1	few	CASSYDRGHGYTF	TGTGCCAGCAGTTACGACAGGGGACATGGCTACACCTTC
TRBJ2-5	13	TRBV6-1	.	.	CASRRGSQETQYF	TGTGCCAGCAGAAGGGGTTCTCAAGAGACCCAGTACTTC
TRBJ2-7	16	TRBV18	.	.	CASSPGRGAGAYEQYF	TGTGCCAGCTCACCAGGCCGGGGGGCGGGAGCCTACGAGCAGTACTTC
TRBJ2-7	13	TRBV12-3/TRBV12-4	.	.	CASSLAETYEQYF	TGTGCCAGCAGTTTAGCGGAGACCTACGAGCAGTACTTC
TRBJ2-6	16	TRBV6-5	TRBD1	few	CASSWTGGSGANVLTF	TGTGCCAGCAGTTGGACAGGGGGCTCTGGGGCCAACGTCCTGACTTTC
TRBJ2-5	15	TRBV2	.	.	CASSVGQGQLETQYF	TGTGCCAGCAGTGTGGGGCAAGGGCAGTTGGAGACCCAGTACTTC
TRBJ1-2	16	TRBV4-1	.	.	CASSLPPGTGENGYTF	TGCGCCAGCAGCCTTCCTCCAGGGACGGGGGAAAATGGCTACACCTTC
TRBJ1-2	13	TRBV10-3	.	.	CAISEVGDYGYTF	TGTGCCATCAGTGAAGTAGGGGACTATGGCTACACCTTC
TRBJ2-5	19	TRBV20-1	TRBD2	.	CSARDPLKTTSGTQETQYF	TGCAGTGCTAGAGATCCACTAAAAACGACTAGCGGGACCCAAGAGACCCAGTACTTC
TRBJ2-1	17	TRBV6-5	TRBD2	.	CASSYSGSGSFYNEQFF	TGTGCCAGCAGTTACTCTGGTAGCGGGAGTTTCTACAATGAGCAGTTCTTC
TRBJ1-6	16	TRBV4-2	.	.	CASSQDTGIYNSPLHF	TGTGCCAGCAGCCAAGATACAGGGATCTATAATTCACCCCTCCACTTT
TRBJ2-1	16	TRBV29-1	TRBD2	.	CSGEGSGALSGYEQFF	TGCAGCGGCGAGGGTAGCGGGGCCCTTAGCGGATATGAGCAGTTCTTC
TRBJ2-5	16	TRBV24-1	TRBD2	.	CATSGNRAGGYETQYF	TGTGCCACCAGTGGTAATAGGGCGGGAGGATATGAGACCCAGTACTTC
TRBJ1-6	14	TRBV6-1	TRBD1	.	CASSRQGGDSPLHF	TGTGCCAGCAGTCGACAGGGGGGGGACTCACCCCTCCACTTT
TRBJ2-7	13	TRBV6-1	.	.	CASSEMTFPKQYF	TGTGCCAGCAGTGAAATGACCTTTCCTAAGCAGTACTTC
TRBJ2-1	17	TRBV6-4	TRBD2	.	CASSSRTSASSYNEQFF	TGTGCCAGCAGTTCCCGGACTAGCGCGAGCTCCTACAATGAGCAGTTCTTC
TRBJ2-1	14	TRBV29-1	TRBD2	.	CSLRTSGIYNEQFF	TGCAGCCTGCGGACTAGCGGGATCTACAATGAGCAGTTCTTC
TRBJ2-3	14	TRBV25-1	TRBD1	.	CASDGTGGKDTQYF	TGTGCCAGCGACGGAACAGGGGGCAAGGATACGCAGTATTTT
TRBJ2-1	15	TRBV24-1	TRBD2	once	CATSEREATYNEQFF	TGTGCCACCAGTGAACGGGAGGCCACCTACAATGAGCAGTTCTTC
TRBJ2-7	13	TRBV19	.	few	CASSIGQYSEQYF	TGTGCCAGTAGTATAGGTCAGTACAGCGAGCAGTACTTC
TRBJ2-3	16	TRBV6-1	TRBD2	few	CASSLGLAGATDTQYF	TGTGCCAGCAGTCTCGGACTAGCGGGAGCCACAGATACGCAGTATTTT
TRBJ2-2	13	TRBV20-1	.	few	CSAFRGSTGELFF	TGCAGTGCTTTTCGCGGCTCGACCGGGGAGCTGTTTTTT
TRBJ2-4	15	TRBV28	.	.	CASSPQQGAKNIQYF	TGTGCCAGCAGTCCCCAGCAGGGAGCCAAAAACATTCAGTACTTC
TRBJ2-5	13	TRBV28	.	.	CATLKKGQETQYF	TGTGCCACGCTTAAAAAGGGACAAGAGACCCAGTACTTC
TRBJ2-7	16	TRBV4-1	TRBD2	.	CASSGPGLAGAYEQYF	TGCGCCAGCAGCGGACCGGGACTAGCGGGAGCCTACGAGCAGTACTTC
TRBJ2-7	14	TRBV7-6	.	few	CASSLFPTLVEQYF	TGTGCCAGCAGCTTATTCCCTACCCTTGTTGAGCAGTACTTC
TRBJ2-3	14	TRBV4-1	TRBD2	.	CASSQREGPDTQYF	TGCGCCAGCAGCCAGCGGGAGGGCCCAGATACGCAGTATTTT
TRBJ2-7	15	TRBV10-1	TRBD2	.	CASSETGRGAYEQYF	TGCGCCAGCAGTGAGACCGGGAGGGGGGCCTACGAGCAGTACTTC
TRBJ2-5	12	TRBV7-8	.	few	CASSPEVETQYF	TGTGCCAGCAGCCCGGAGGTGGAGACCCAGTACTTC
TRBJ1-1	17	TRBV19	.	.	CASSISGGAGGNTEAFF	TGTGCCAGTAGTATAAGCGGCGGGGCAGGAGGGAACACTGAAGCTTTCTTT
TRBJ2-7	16	TRBV20-1	TRBD1	.	CSARDLLGQGFHEQYF	TGCAGTGCTAGAGATCTTCTGGGACAGGGATTCCACGAGCAGTACTTC
TRBJ2-2	14	TRBV20-1	.	.	CSASVGANTGELFF	TGCAGTGCTTCCGTGGGGGCCAACACCGGGGAGCTGTTTTTT
TRBJ1-5	15	TRBV12-3/TRBV12-4	TRBD1	.	CASRSGQGGGQPQHF	TGTGCCAGCAGATCCGGACAGGGCGGGGGTCAGCCCCAGCATTTT
TRBJ1-6	15	TRBV6-1	TRBD1	.	CASSQHQGDNSPLHF	TGTGCCAGCAGTCAACACCAGGGGGATAATTCACCCCTCCACTTT
TRBJ2-2	14	TRBV7-3	.	.	CASSSDINTGELFF	TGTGCCAGCAGCTCTGACATCAACACCGGGGAGCTGTTTTTT
TRBJ1-2	13	TRBV29-1	TRBD1	few	CSVGGGLNYGYTF	TGCAGCGTTGGAGGGGGCCTCAACTATGGCTACACCTTC
TRBJ2-1	15	TRBV6-4	TRBD2	.	CASSDGSSGVNEQFF	TGTGCCAGCAGTGATGGGTCTAGCGGCGTAAATGAGCAGTTCTTC
TRBJ1-2	14	TRBV7-9	.	few	CASSSGPANYGYTF	TGTGCCAGCAGCTCCGGACCGGCTAACTATGGCTACACCTTC
TRBJ1-1	15	TRBV4-1	TRBD1	.	CASSQVGQKNTEAFF	TGCGCCAGCAGCCAAGTGGGACAGAAGAACACTGAAGCTTTCTTT
TRBJ1-5	17	TRBV19	.	large	CASKGRQGNYSNQPQHF	TGTGCCAGTAAAGGGCGCCAGGGGAACTATAGCAATCAGCCCCAGCATTTT
TRBJ2-1	15	TRBV20-1	TRBD2	.	CSASLIRLARPEQFF	TGCAGTGCTAGTTTAATCCGACTAGCCCGTCCTGAGCAGTTCTTC
TRBJ1-6	13	TRBV2	TRBD1	few	CASSGQGNSPLHF	TGTGCCAGCAGCGGACAGGGGAATTCACCCCTCCACTTT
TRBJ2-3	14	TRBV20-1	TRBD1	.	CSAVDRVRTDTQYF	TGCAGTGCTGTGGACAGGGTCCGCACAGATACGCAGTATTTT
TRBJ2-1	14	TRBV14	.	.	CASSQGNPKDEQFF	TGTGCCAGCAGCCAAGGTAACCCTAAGGATGAGCAGTTCTTC